In this sample, the clone carrying this T cell receptor (beta chain) turned up many times. Its antigen remains unidentified. TCR alpha and TCR beta cDNA libraries with sample barcodes and UMIs came from 5'RACE using constant-segment primers. A single record per CDR3 protein comes from TCRdb applying MiXCR to the 5' RACE reads. The table lists under 250,000 distinct CDR3 sequences, around a tenth of them singletons. The data belong to a study of T-cell memory formation after mild COVID-19. Study-wide points: The finding that pre-infection memory included some responding clones suggested that cross-reactive memory joined. Specificity for SARS-CoV-2 was not confirmed among the second-wave clones peaking on day 37. Contracting clones from day 15 to 85 showed balanced CD4/CD8; later expanders favored CD4+.

Germline V gene sequence: CDR1 MNHEY, CDR2 SVGEGT. J lost 2 bases, V lost 5 bases, and 3 bases had no gene match. There are 15 residues in the CDR3. Sequenced material: PBMCs or a T cell subset sorted from them (not recorded which). The sequence came from a man aged 18-30 years who had mild COVID-19 (a few samples of this study predate the infection). Cell type and time point are not known. The chain uses TRBV6-2 or TRBV6-3 and TRBJ2-1; 10 nucleotides agree with TRBD2. CDR3 in DNA: TGTGCCAGCAGTAACAGCGGGGGGGCCTACAATGAGCAGTTCTTC. It is translated as CASSNSGGAYNEQFF.